A selection of T cell receptor beta chains follows, all from one sample in a study of T cells in Graves' hyperthyroidism and ophthalmopathy. Using its own MiXCR run on the multiplex PCR reads, TCRdb lists one record per CDR3 protein. Found here are roughly 180,000 distinct CDR3 sequences, about a sixth of them singletons; the top ten hold roughly 32%. The sample consisted of blood. These receptor sequences come from a woman in her forties or fifties with Graves' hyperthyroidism. Both conserved end residues are part of each CDR3. The D gene is left open where the match is weak. Clone size is shown for a subset of rows, as once, few, many or a class of expanded clone.

clone size: many
J gene: TRBJ1-1
D gene: .
V gene: TRBV19
CDR3 DNA: TGTGCCAGTAGTCAGGACGGGATGAACACTGAAGCTTTCTTT
CDR3 protein: CASSQDGMNTEAFF

clone size: .
J gene: TRBJ2-3
D gene: .
V gene: TRBV18
CDR3 DNA: TGTGCCAGCTCACCATCGGGGGCCCACACAGATACGCAGTATTTT
CDR3 protein: CASSPSGAHTDTQYF

clone size: many
J gene: TRBJ1-2
D gene: .
V gene: TRBV11-2
CDR3 DNA: TGTGCCAGCAGCTTATGGGGGCAAGCTAACTATGGCTACACCTTC
CDR3 protein: CASSLWGQANYGYTF

clone size: few
J gene: TRBJ2-2
D gene: TRBD2
V gene: TRBV18
CDR3 DNA: TGTGCCAGCTCACCACCCGGCGGGGGGGCTCTCACCGGGGAGCTGTTTTTT
CDR3 protein: CASSPPGGGALTGELFF

clone size: many
J gene: TRBJ2-2
D gene: TRBD2
V gene: TRBV6-2/TRBV6-3
CDR3 DNA: TGTGCCAGCCAGGGACTAAACACCGGGGAGCTGTTTTTT
CDR3 protein: CASQGLNTGELFF

clone size: .
J gene: TRBJ2-7
D gene: .
V gene: TRBV20-1
CDR3 DNA: TGCAGTGCTAGAGATGTTGGGCAGGGCTACGAGCAGTACTTC
CDR3 protein: CSARDVGQGYEQYF

clone size: .
J gene: TRBJ2-4
D gene: .
V gene: TRBV5-6
CDR3 DNA: TGTGCCAGCAGCCTGAAGGCCGGATCTTCTATAGCCAAAAACATTCAGTACTTC
CDR3 protein: CASSLKAGSSIAKNIQYF

clone size: .
J gene: TRBJ1-6
D gene: .
V gene: TRBV19
CDR3 DNA: TGTGCCAGCCGAGGCAGGGAGGGCTATAATTCACCCCTCCACTTT
CDR3 protein: CASRGREGYNSPLHF

clone size: many
J gene: TRBJ1-2
D gene: .
V gene: TRBV9
CDR3 DNA: TGTGCCAGCAGCGCCCTTCTGGGCTATGGCTACACCTTC
CDR3 protein: CASSALLGYGYTF

clone size: many
J gene: TRBJ1-1
D gene: .
V gene: TRBV29-1
CDR3 DNA: TGCAGCGTTGGGAGGAACACTGAAGCTTTCTTT
CDR3 protein: CSVGRNTEAFF

clone size: many
J gene: TRBJ1-1
D gene: .
V gene: TRBV7-9
CDR3 DNA: TGTGCCAGCAGCTTAGGCTCTAGGACTGAAGCTTTCTTT
CDR3 protein: CASSLGSRTEAFF

clone size: many
J gene: TRBJ1-1
D gene: TRBD1
V gene: TRBV7-2
CDR3 DNA: TGTGCCAGCAGCTTCCGGAAATCAGGGGGGTACACTGAAGCTTTCTTT
CDR3 protein: CASSFRKSGGYTEAFF

clone size: .
J gene: TRBJ1-5
D gene: .
V gene: TRBV27
CDR3 DNA: TGTGCCAGCAGTTTATCGGGCGGGGGGACTAGCAATCAGCCCCAGCATTTT
CDR3 protein: CASSLSGGGTSNQPQHF

clone size: many
J gene: TRBJ1-1
D gene: .
V gene: TRBV19
CDR3 DNA: TGTGCCAGTCACACCCAAGTGGGGGGCCTGAACACTGAAGCTTTCTTT
CDR3 protein: CASHTQVGGLNTEAFF

clone size: .
J gene: TRBJ1-2
D gene: TRBD1
V gene: TRBV2
CDR3 DNA: TGTGCCGGAGAGACAGGGCAAGCTAACTATGGCTACACCTTC
CDR3 protein: CAGETGQANYGYTF

clone size: many
J gene: TRBJ1-5
D gene: .
V gene: TRBV12-3/TRBV12-4
CDR3 DNA: TGTGCCAGCAGCCACTCGAGAGGGTCGAGCAATCAGCCCCAGCATTTT
CDR3 protein: CASSHSRGSSNQPQHF

clone size: many
J gene: TRBJ1-2
D gene: TRBD1
V gene: TRBV20-1
CDR3 DNA: TGCAGTGCCATTCGACAGGGGGCAGAGAGGGGCTACACCTTC
CDR3 protein: CSAIRQGAERGYTF

clone size: .
J gene: TRBJ2-7
D gene: TRBD1
V gene: TRBV18
CDR3 DNA: TGTGCCAGCTCACCGGGGTTGGGACAGGGGTCTCCCTACGAGCAGTACTTC
CDR3 protein: CASSPGLGQGSPYEQYF

clone size: many
J gene: TRBJ2-7
D gene: TRBD1
V gene: TRBV7-9
CDR3 DNA: TGTGCCAGCAGCTCGGGACAGAGGGAGCAGTACTTC
CDR3 protein: CASSSGQREQYF

clone size: few
J gene: TRBJ2-1
D gene: .
V gene: TRBV6-5
CDR3 DNA: TGTGCCAGCAGCTACGAGGGAGGTGAGCAGTTCTTC
CDR3 protein: CASSYEGGEQFF

clone size: many
J gene: TRBJ1-5
D gene: .
V gene: TRBV5-6
CDR3 DNA: TGTGCCAGCAGCTTGCAAGAGGGGTGGGGCAATCAGCCCCAGCATTTT
CDR3 protein: CASSLQEGWGNQPQHF

clone size: many
J gene: TRBJ1-5
D gene: TRBD1
V gene: TRBV19
CDR3 DNA: TGTGCCAGTAGTAATGGGGACAGGGGCCGAAGAAATCAGCCCCAGCATTTT
CDR3 protein: CASSNGDRGRRNQPQHF

clone size: many
J gene: TRBJ1-1
D gene: .
V gene: TRBV7-2
CDR3 DNA: TGTGCCAGCAGCTTAAGTCCCGGGACGGTGAACACTGAAGCTTTCTTT
CDR3 protein: CASSLSPGTVNTEAFF

clone size: many
J gene: TRBJ1-1
D gene: .
V gene: TRBV5-1
CDR3 DNA: TGCGCCAGCAGCGGGACCAGGGGTCGGACTGAAGCTTTCTTT
CDR3 protein: CASSGTRGRTEAFF

clone size: many
J gene: TRBJ1-1
D gene: .
V gene: TRBV6-1
CDR3 DNA: TGTGCCAGCACTAAAATTCAAGGCATGAACACTGAAGCTTTCTTT
CDR3 protein: CASTKIQGMNTEAFF

clone size: many
J gene: TRBJ1-2
D gene: .
V gene: TRBV12-5
CDR3 DNA: TGTGCTAGTGGTTCCCATACAGGGCTTGATGGCTACACCTTC
CDR3 protein: CASGSHTGLDGYTF

clone size: few
J gene: TRBJ2-1
D gene: .
V gene: TRBV20-1
CDR3 DNA: TGCAGTGCTGAGGACGAGCCCTACAATGAGCAGTTCTTC
CDR3 protein: CSAEDEPYNEQFF

clone size: many
J gene: TRBJ2-3
D gene: TRBD1
V gene: TRBV29-1
CDR3 DNA: TGCAGCGTTCTCGGGACAGGGGAGGGAACAGATACGCAGTATTTT
CDR3 protein: CSVLGTGEGTDTQYF

clone size: .
J gene: TRBJ2-1
D gene: .
V gene: TRBV11-2
CDR3 DNA: TGTGCCAGCAGCTTAGATCGGAGGGGGAATGAGCAGTTCTTC
CDR3 protein: CASSLDRRGNEQFF

clone size: many
J gene: TRBJ2-1
D gene: TRBD2
V gene: TRBV29-1
CDR3 DNA: TGCAGCGTTGTACCGGGACTACAATACAATGAGCAGTTCTTC
CDR3 protein: CSVVPGLQYNEQFF

clone size: .
J gene: TRBJ2-3
D gene: .
V gene: TRBV7-9
CDR3 DNA: TGTGCCAGCAGCTTATACGCTAGCTACGAGCCAGATACGCAGTATTTT
CDR3 protein: CASSLYASYEPDTQYF

clone size: many
J gene: TRBJ1-2
D gene: .
V gene: TRBV9
CDR3 DNA: TGTGCCAGCAGCGTAGGGGGCGAAGCATCTAACTATGGCTACACCTTC
CDR3 protein: CASSVGGEASNYGYTF

clone size: many
J gene: TRBJ1-1
D gene: .
V gene: TRBV28
CDR3 DNA: TGTGCCAGCAGTCTCGCGACACCCGTTTATGAAGCTTTCTTT
CDR3 protein: CASSLATPVYEAFF

clone size: many
J gene: TRBJ1-6
D gene: TRBD1
V gene: TRBV10-3
CDR3 DNA: TGTGCCATCAGGGGGACAGGGGGAAATTCACCCCTCCACTTT
CDR3 protein: CAIRGTGGNSPLHF

clone size: .
J gene: TRBJ1-2
D gene: TRBD1
V gene: TRBV7-9
CDR3 DNA: TGTGCCAGCAGCACGGGACAGGGGTTCACCTTC
CDR3 protein: CASSTGQGFTF

clone size: many
J gene: TRBJ2-7
D gene: .
V gene: TRBV7-9
CDR3 DNA: TGTGCCAGCAGCCCTCCGCCCCGTTTAGGGTACGAGCAGTACTTC
CDR3 protein: CASSPPPRLGYEQYF